The 25 T cell receptor beta chains presented below share a single source sample, sequenced in a study of shared clonotypes between healthy human individuals. The method was immunoSEQ multiplex PCR; TCRdb's version includes in-frame clones alone and lacks a portion of them. The repertoire holds about 2.4 million clones, with approximately 93% as singletons. Sequenced sample: naive CD4+ T cells from PBMCs. Subset indicated: CD45RA+ positively selected. Every receptor here comes from a man between 18 and 35 years old in good health. Some clones in this sample may be carry-over from other donors' samples.

Notes on this clone: This same CDR3 is encoded by further DNA sequences in the sample. The chain recombines TRBV5-5 with TRBJ1-5; D remains ambiguous. Deletions cut 0 bases from V and 4 bases from J, with 2 bases between. CDR3 length: 12 residues. Germline CDR1 reads SGHKS; CDR2 reads YYEKEE (reference sequence). For the CDR3, the DNA is TGTGCCAGCAGCTTGGGTAATCAGCCCCAGCATTTT. Residues: CASSLGNQPQHF.

The V gene is TRBV5-1, the J gene TRBJ1-5; no firm D call. CDR1 is SGHRS and CDR2 is YFSETQ in the germline V gene. V lost 4 bases, J lost 3 bases, and 23 bases lay in between. The CDR3 has 18 amino acids. CDR3 nucleotides: TGCGCCAGCAGCCAAGGCCCGGTGGCAGCAGGTTCCAATCAGCCCCAGCATTTT. Translating it yields CASSQGPVAAGSNQPQHF.

A remark on this clone: The same CDR3 also results from other DNA sequences found in this sample. This chain joins TRBV6-1 and TRBJ1-5, with a tentative D call TRBD1 (5 bases). The CDR3 runs 13 residues. Germline CDR1 MNHNS, CDR2 SASEGT. V lost 6 bases and J 5 bases, leaving 11 bases between the germline ends. This chain's CDR3 is CASSPQGDQPQHF. CDR3 DNA sequence: TGTGCCAGCAGCCCTCAAGGGGATCAGCCCCAGCATTTT.

About this clone: The sample carries other DNA sequences with the same CDR3. This chain links TRBV25-1 with TRBJ2-5; TRBD2 agrees at 7 bases. This CDR3 has 14 residues. The ends lost 3 bases at V and 5 bases at J; junction bases unmatched: 6. Germline V gene sequence: CDR1 MGHDK, CDR2 SYGVNS. The CDR3 is CASSEGGGQETQYF. CDR3 in DNA: TGTGCCAGCAGTGAGGGGGGGGGTCAGGAGACCCAGTACTTC.

CDR3 region: CASSLGRDEQFF. The DNA for the CDR3 is TGTGCCAGCAGCTTGGGACGGGATGAGCAGTTCTTC. The chain has TRBV5-4 and TRBJ2-1, with D unclear. V lost 0 bases to trimming and J lost 8 bases, with 6 bases between them. The CDR3 length is 12 residues. Germline loops: CDR1 SGHNT, CDR2 YYREEE (reference sequence).

This clone appeared once. The V and J genes are TRBV5-1 and TRBJ2-6; a weak D match, TRBD1 (6 bases). Germline CDR1 SGHRS, CDR2 YFSETQ. V shed 2 bases and J shed 0 bases, with 12 bases lying between them. The length of the CDR3 is 17 residues. The CDR3 region is CASSLQGSNSGANVLTF. DNA for the CDR3: TGCGCCAGCAGCTTACAGGGATCCAACTCTGGGGCCAACGTCCTGACTTTC. Full variable domain (outside the CDR3, taken from reference TRBV5-1 and TRBJ2-6): KAGVTQTPRYLIKTRGQQVTLSCSPISGHRSVSWYQQTPGQGLQFLFEYFSETQRNKGNFPGRFSGRQFSNSRSEMNVSTLELGDSALYLCASSLQGSNSGANVLTFGAGSRLTVL.

This chain joins TRBV21-1 and TRBJ2-4; whether TRBD1, the table's D call, matches the DNA was not checked. TRBV21-1 is marked as a pseudogene. The CDR3 is made up of 14 amino acids. The CDR3 region is CAGQGGDGMSIQYF. In DNA form, the CDR3 reads TGTGCCGGACAGGGTGGCGACGGGATGAGCATTCAGTACTTC.

This chain uses TRBV4-1 with TRBJ2-5; D is unresolved. V was trimmed by 3 bases and J by 5 bases, leaving 10 bases between them. The CDR3 extends over 13 amino acids. Germline CDR1 is MGHRA and CDR2 is YSYEKL. The CDR3 sequence is CASSHYPHETQYF. CDR3 nucleotides: TGCGCCAGCAGCCACTACCCGCACGAGACCCAGTACTTC.

The chain combines TRBV11-3 with TRBJ1-1; no reliable D call. The germline gives CDR1 SGHNT, CDR2 YENEEA. The V gene lost 0 bases and the J gene lost 4 bases, with 6 bases spanning the gap. The CDR3 contains 13 residues. The CDR3 loop reads CASSLERSTEAFF. As DNA, the CDR3 is TGTGCCAGCAGCTTAGAGAGGAGCACTGAAGCTTTCTTT.

Comment on this clone: Other nucleotide sequences from this sample produce the same CDR3. This rearrangement joins TRBV18 to TRBJ1-2; 8 bases agree with TRBD1. Per germline, CDR1 KGHSH and CDR2 LQKENI. Unmatched junction bases numbered 0, after V lost 2 bases and J lost 4 bases. This CDR3 spans 13 amino acids. The CDR3 DNA reads as TGTGCCAGCTCACCAGGACAGGGCTATGGCTACACCTTC. Translated, it gives CASSPGQGYGYTF.

The chain employs TRBV4-1 and TRBJ2-3; TRBD2 matches 8 bases. Trimming removed 5 bases from V and 4 bases from J; junction bases left unmatched: 5. This CDR3 spans 14 amino acids. The V gene's germline CDR1 is MGHRA and CDR2 YSYEKL. The CDR3 region has the DNA TGCGCCAGCAGCTTCGGGACTAGGTCAGATACGCAGTATTTT. Translating gives CASSFGTRSDTQYF.

The chain is built from TRBV11-1 and TRBJ2-1; TRBD2 matches 9 bases. Trimming removed 5 bases from V and 3 bases from J; junction bases left unmatched: 5. This CDR3 is built from 15 residues. Germline CDR1 is SGHAT and CDR2 is FQDESV (reference sequence). CDR3 residues: CASSPGLAVYNEQFF. Here the CDR3 DNA reads TGTGCCAGCAGCCCGGGACTAGCTGTCTACAATGAGCAGTTCTTC.

This rearrangement joins TRBV14 to TRBJ1-1, with D hard to call. Trimming stripped 0 bases from V and 3 bases from J, with 14 bases between. The CDR3 consists of 16 residues. Germline CDR1 reads SGHDN; CDR2 reads FVKESK. In nucleotides, the CDR3 is TGTGCCAGCAGCCAAGAGTTGACGGCTTATTACACTGAAGCTTTCTTT. This codes for CASSQELTAYYTEAFF.

The chain employs TRBV28 and TRBJ2-3; tentatively, D is TRBD2 (6 bases). V was clipped by 6 bases and J by 2 bases, with 9 bases between them. This CDR3 spans 13 amino acids. From germline, CDR1 is MDHEN and CDR2 SYDVKM. The CDR3 DNA sequence: TGTGCCAGCAGGCGGGACCCCACAGATACGCAGTATTTT. The encoded protein is CASRRDPTDTQYF.

As to this clone: Other nucleotide sequences in the sample specify the same CDR3. The rearrangement joins TRBV6-5 to TRBJ1-5; no clear D gene. The CDR3 length is 13 residues. Germline V gene sequence: CDR1 MNHEY, CDR2 SVGAGI. The V end lost 6 bases, the J end lost 0 bases, and 6 bases lay between the germline ends. In nucleotides, the CDR3 is TGTGCCAGCAGCCCGAATAGCAATCAGCCCCAGCATTTT. Translation gives CASSPNSNQPQHF.

The chain employs TRBV7-2 and TRBJ2-2; 8 nucleotides match TRBD1. Germline values: CDR1 SGHTA, CDR2 FQGNSA. V was clipped by 1 base and J by 4 bases; unmatched bases: 2. The CDR3 runs to 15 residues. This CDR3 is CASSLGQGFTGELFF. Here the CDR3 DNA reads TGTGCCAGCAGCTTAGGACAGGGGTTCACCGGGGAGCTGTTTTTT.

The chain combines TRBV18 with TRBJ1-4; 8 nucleotides match TRBD1. V shed 3 bases, J shed 7 bases, and the junction held 10 bases outside the gene matches. This CDR3 has 16 residues. CDR1 KGHSH and CDR2 LQKENI come from the germline V gene. This chain's CDR3 is CASSPETRGRAEKLFF. CDR3 DNA: TGTGCCAGCTCACCCGAGACCAGGGGGCGGGCTGAAAAACTGTTTTTT.

The chain links TRBV2 to TRBJ1-5, with 9 positions matching TRBD1. V shed 6 bases and J 6 bases; nucleotides not matched to a gene: 6. Germline CDR1 is SNHLY and CDR2 is FYNNEI. This CDR3 is 14 amino acids long. The CDR3 DNA is TGTGCCAGCAGGGGGACAGGGTCTGCTCAGCCCCAGCATTTT. Protein sequence: CASRGTGSAQPQHF.

In DNA, the CDR3 is TGTGCCAGCAGCTTAGGTAGGGCCACCTACGAGCAGTACTTC. It encodes CASSLGRATYEQYF. This sequence joins TRBV11-2 and TRBJ2-7; D not resolved. The CDR3 totals 14 residues. Per the germline V gene, CDR1 is SGHAT and CDR2 is FQNNGV. V lost 1 base to trimming and J lost 2 bases, with 9 bases between them. The full variable domain, with the rest looked up from reference TRBV11-2 and TRBJ2-7, is EAGVAQSPRYKIIEKRQSVAFWCNPISGHATLYWYQQILGQGPKLLIQFQNNGVVDDSQLPKDRFSAERLKGVDSTLKIQPAKLEDSAVYLCASSLGRATYEQYFGPGTRLTVT.

The gene calls are TRBV2 and TRBJ1-6; maybe TRBD1 (5 bases). Trimming removed 11 bases from V and 8 bases from J, with 16 bases in between. In germline, CDR1 is SNHLY, CDR2 FYNNEI. The CDR3 covers 13 residues. Written as DNA, the CDR3 is TGTGCCTGCCTGGGGGAGAGGGATTCACCCCTCCACTTT. Its protein is CACLGERDSPLHF.

V and J are TRBV5-1 and TRBJ1-1; 8 bases are a match to TRBD1. Germline lookup yields CDR1 SGHRS and CDR2 YFSETQ. The ends lost 4 bases at V and 9 bases at J; junction bases unmatched: 5. The length of the CDR3 is 12 residues. CDR3 nucleotide sequence: TGCGCCAGCAGCCTGGACAGGGCGCAAGCTTTCTTT. Translating gives CASSLDRAQAFF.

Details on this clone: Other DNA sequences in this sample translate to the same CDR3. The J gene is TRBJ2-7, the V gene TRBV19, with D unclear. There are 14 residues in the CDR3. Germline V gene lookup returns CDR1 LNHDA and CDR2 SQIVND (reference sequence). V was shortened by 1 base and J by 0 bases, with 7 bases between the two germline ends. The CDR3 loop is CASSIVGNSYEQYF. In DNA, the CDR3 is TGTGCCAGTAGTATAGTGGGGAACTCCTACGAGCAGTACTTC.

The chain employs TRBV29-1 and TRBJ1-1, with D possibly TRBD1 on 6 matching bases. Germline V gene lookup returns CDR1 SQVTM and CDR2 ANQGSEA. CDR3 length equals 14 residues. The germline V and J ends were trimmed by 3 bases and 0 bases, with 11 bases remaining between them. The CDR3 DNA is TGCAGCGTTGATGGGGGGGCTATGAACACTGAAGCTTTCTTT. The encoded protein is CSVDGGAMNTEAFF.

This chain uses TRBV18 with TRBJ1-2; D not resolved. Per the germline V gene, CDR1 is KGHSH and CDR2 is LQKENI. This CDR3 region has 15 residues. Trimming cost V 2 bases and J 1 base, with 11 bases left between them. The CDR3 loop reads CASSPTLDLNYGYTF. In DNA form, the CDR3 reads TGTGCCAGCTCACCAACACTCGACCTTAACTATGGCTACACCTTC.

This clone was seen once. The chain recombines TRBV28 with TRBJ1-2; no firm D call. In germline, CDR1 is MDHEN, CDR2 SYDVKM. CDR3 length: 15 residues. V was shortened by 1 base and J by 7 bases, with 16 bases between the two germline ends. The CDR3 sequence is CASSLSAKVGSGYTF. The CDR3 coding sequence is TGTGCCAGCAGTTTATCAGCTAAGGTTGGGAGTGGCTACACCTTC.